The sequence of this T cell receptor (beta chain) was determined in a study of shared clonotypes between healthy human individuals. This CDR3 is built from 13 residues. Germline V gene sequence: CDR1 MNHEY, CDR2 SVGAGI. The V end lost 8 bases, the J end lost 2 bases, and 10 bases lay between the germline ends. At deep level, the assay was performed. Profiled with immunoSEQ multiplex PCR; TCRdb holds only in-frame clones, not every one. The sample lists 2 million to 3 million clones; over 85% were seen once. The TCR was taken from a man younger than 30 in good health. Some clones in this sample may be carry-over from other donors' samples. The chain carries TRBV6-5 and TRBJ2-1; D is unresolved. The sample comprised naive CD4+ T cells from PBMCs. The sample's subset: CD45RA+ positively selected. CDR3 DNA sequence: TGTGCCAGCGGGCGGATTGCCTACAATGAGCAGTTCTTC. Translating it yields CASGRIAYNEQFF.